This T cell receptor beta chain comes out of a study of blood T cell repertoires in COVID-19. Whole-study context: Samples of COVID-19 (acute and convalescent) were obtained from the United States, Italy and Spain. Sources were T cells, B-cell-depleted T cells, or PBMCs; the material itself was cDNA or gDNA.

Per the original data handling: The authors estimated nucleated cell counts from reference gene primer amplification. TCRdb's copy holds only in-frame clones and misses some; the assay was immunoSEQ multiplex PCR. The DNA was the basis for D and trimming; V, J and clone size are from that table. This table holds fewer than 400,000 clones, 85% found once. The CDR3 spans 13 residues. V lost 6 bases and J 0 bases, leaving 8 bases between the germline ends. Germline lookup yields CDR1 SQVTM and CDR2 ANQGSEA. The chain recombines TRBV29-1 with TRBJ2-2; D perhaps matches TRBD1 (5 bases). The sample consisted of peripheral blood. The sequence was obtained from a young woman with acute or convalescent COVID-19. The CDR3 protein is CSVLQANTGELFF. The CDR3 DNA follows: TGCAGCGTATTACAGGCGAACACCGGGGAGCTGTTTTTT.